The T cell receptor (beta chain) under discussion was sequenced for a study of PD-L1 blockade in urothelial cancer. At the level of the study: Blood was evaluated 3 weeks (second dose) and 6 weeks after therapy began.

Synthetic TCR analog templates were spiked into all PCRs individually. Sequenced by immunoSEQ multiplex PCR; TCRdb stores in-frame clones only, minus some. The sample lists roughly 36,000 clones, approximately 90% occurring once. Per germline, CDR1 MNHNY and CDR2 SVGAGI (reference sequence). CDR3 length equals 16 residues. The ends lost 4 bases at V and 2 bases at J; junction bases unmatched: 8. The material was PBMCs, obtained around atezolizumab (anti-PD-L1) treatment. The clonotype originates from a man between 60 and 75 years old with urothelial cancer. This chain joins TRBV6-6 and TRBJ2-5; 9 bases match TRBD1. The DNA of the CDR3 is TGTGCCAGCAGTTCCGCTGGGACAGGGCCACAAGAGACCCAGTACTTC. Translated: CASSSAGTGPQETQYF.